The 26 T cell receptor beta chains presented below share a single source sample, sequenced in a study of identical twins. Each CDR3 protein is one row after TCRdb ran MiXCR on the 5' RACE reads. The data contain approximately 230,000 distinct CDR3 sequences, 6.5% of them singletons. The same specimen was also included in a second study, on T cells expressing NK-cell markers.

Sequenced input: CD8+ T cells sorted from blood. These receptors were collected from a woman aged 18 to 35 in good health.

The J gene is TRBJ2-7, the V gene TRBV30; D possibly corresponds to TRBD2 (5 bases). The CDR3 contains 13 residues. V lost 4 bases and J lost 4, with 14 bases in between. CDR1 and CDR2 from the germline V gene are GTSNPN and SVGIG (reference sequence). CDR3 bases: TGTGCCTGGATTGGGCTAGCATCGTACGAGCAGTACTTC. It is translated as CAWIGLASYEQYF.

This clonotype showed up many times. The genes are TRBV6-1 and TRBJ1-5; no definite D call. CDR3 length equals 12 residues. V was pared by 3 bases and J by 4 bases, with 4 bases between. Looked up from germline, CDR1 is MNHNS and CDR2 is SASEGT. The CDR3, as DNA: TGTGCCAGCAGTGATGGAAATCAGCCCCAGCATTTT. As protein: CASSDGNQPQHF.

This clonotype was counted a few times. The J gene is TRBJ2-3, the V gene TRBV20-1; D unresolved. The CDR3 sequence is 16 residues long. V was trimmed by 3 bases and J by 1 base, leaving 17 bases between them. Germline lookup yields CDR1 DFQATT and CDR2 SNEGSKA (reference sequence). In DNA, the CDR3 is TGCAGTGCTAGGCCCTCTTACTTAGGACGCACAGATACGCAGTATTTT. Its protein is CSARPSYLGRTDTQYF.

V gene TRBV5-6 combines with J gene TRBJ1-1; no clear D gene. The CDR3 is 14 amino acids. Trimming took 2 bases from V and 5 from J, leaving 13 bases between them. Per germline, CDR1 SGHDT and CDR2 YYEEEE. The CDR3 DNA reads as TGTGCCAGCAGCTTTCCTAGTGGAGGTACTGAAGCTTTCTTT. It yields the protein CASSFPSGGTEAFF. Based on the CDR3 plus reference TRBV5-6 and TRBJ1-1, the full variable domain is DAGVTQSPTHLIKTRGQQVTLRCSPKSGHDTVSWYQQALGQGPQFIFQYYEEEERQRGNFPDRFSGHQFPNYSSELNVNALLLGDSALYLCASSFPSGGTEAFFGQGTRLTVV.

This chain uses TRBV27 with TRBJ2-5; the match to TRBD1 covers 7 bases. CDR1 is MNHEY, CDR2 SMNVEV, per germline (reference sequence). V was pared by 4 bases and J by 2 bases, with 7 bases of the junction left unmatched. The CDR3 has 15 residues. The CDR3 sequence: CASSSTRDSQETQYF. Written as DNA, the CDR3 is TGTGCCAGCAGTTCAACCCGGGACAGTCAAGAGACCCAGTACTTC.

This clonotype was detected many times. As DNA, the CDR3 is TGTGCCAGCAGTCCCTTGGCCTACAATGAGCAGTTCTTC. Protein sequence: CASSPLAYNEQFF. The chain couples TRBV12-3 or TRBV12-4 to TRBJ2-1; no reliable D call. The CDR3 is made up of 13 amino acids. Trimming removed 5 bases from V and 2 bases from J, with 7 bases in between.

As for this clonotype: Germline is not matched at one junction end, which may reflect a read error. The chain links TRBV6-1 to TRBJ2-7; TRBD2 is a possible D gene (6 bases). Germline loops: CDR1 MNHNS, CDR2 SASEGT. The CDR3 runs to 13 residues. DNA of the CDR3: TGTGCCAGCATCGGGACTGACTCCTACGAGCTGTACTTC. Its translation: CASIGTDSYELYF.

This clonotype was detected a few times. The gene calls are TRBV10-3 and TRBJ1-3; 7 bases map to TRBD1. The ends lost 5 bases at V and 3 bases at J; junction bases unmatched: 7. Germline assignment: CDR1 ENHRY and CDR2 SYGVKD. The CDR3 is 15 amino acids. The CDR3 region has the DNA TGTGCCATCAGTAAGGGGGCGTTCGGTGGAAACACCATATATTTT. Translation: CAISKGAFGGNTIYF.

This chain connects TRBV4-2 to TRBJ2-5; possible D gene TRBD2, 5 bases. V lost 0 bases, J lost 4 bases, and 12 bases lay in between. Per the germline V gene, CDR1 is LGHNA and CDR2 is YNFKEQ. This CDR3 is 15 amino acids long. The CDR3 spells CASSQERVESETQYF. For the CDR3, the DNA is TGTGCCAGCAGCCAAGAGAGGGTAGAGTCAGAGACCCAGTACTTC.

This clonotype was recorded a few times. This sequence joins TRBV2 and TRBJ2-7, with D unclear. This CDR3 has 11 residues. Germline V lookup: CDR1 SNHLY, CDR2 FYNNEI. With 8 bases removed from V and 0 bases from J, the gap between germline ends came to 5 bases. Here the CDR3 reads CASAGSYEQYF. CDR3 sequence (DNA): TGTGCCAGCGCAGGCTCCTACGAGCAGTACTTC.

This clonotype was recorded a few times. The chain's CDR3 is CASSLGGRGTGGNTIYF. CDR3 nucleotide sequence: TGTGCCAGCAGTTTAGGAGGAAGAGGGACAGGGGGAAACACCATATATTTT. The chain joins TRBV12-3 or TRBV12-4 to TRBJ1-3, with TRBD1 identical over 9 bases. V trimming: 1 base; J trimming: 4 bases; junction bases outside the gene matches: 8. The CDR3 consists of 17 residues.

The chain combines TRBV2 with TRBJ1-1, with D perhaps TRBD1 (5 bases). Trimming shortened V by 10 bases and J by 3 bases, and 12 bases separated the two germline ends. CDR1 is SNHLY and CDR2 is FYNNEI in the germline V gene. The CDR3 length is 12 residues. The CDR3 DNA reads TGTGCCACCGGACTGGGGGACACTGAAGCTTTCTTT. Protein sequence: CATGLGDTEAFF.

The chain carries TRBV29-1 and TRBJ2-5; TRBD2 might be the D (6 bases). The CDR3 runs to 14 residues. Germline lookup yields CDR1 SQVTM and CDR2 ANQGSEA. V was shortened by 1 base and J by 5 bases, with 14 bases between the two germline ends. CDR3 nucleotides: TGCAGCGTTGAAGGGGGCCCCCGGGGGGAGACCCAGTACTTC. Protein product: CSVEGGPRGETQYF. Complete variable domain (other parts from reference TRBV29-1 and TRBJ2-5): SAVISQKPSRDICQRGTSLTIQCQVDSQVTMMFWYRQQPGQSLTLIATANQGSEATYESGFVIDKFPISRPNLTFSTLTVSNMSPEDSSIYLCSVEGGPRGETQYFGPGTRLLVL.

This clonotype was seen ten or more times. The chain has TRBV20-1 and TRBJ1-1, with 8 bases identical to TRBD1. V was clipped by 5 bases and J by 4 bases; unmatched bases: 6. Germline V CDR1 and CDR2: DFQATT, SNEGSKA (reference sequence). The CDR3 covers 13 residues. The CDR3 here is CSAQDRDPTEAFF. As DNA, the CDR3 is TGCAGTGCTCAGGACAGGGACCCCACTGAAGCTTTCTTT.

This clonotype showed up many times. The V and J genes are TRBV24-1 and TRBJ2-5; D call uncertain. This CDR3 has 15 residues. V lost 10 bases and J lost 4, with 21 bases in between. Germline V gene data show CDR1 as KGHDR and CDR2 as SFDVKD. The CDR3 here is CATLEWAEARETQYF. CDR3 DNA: TGTGCCACTCTGGAATGGGCCGAAGCACGAGAGACCCAGTACTTC.

V and J are TRBV7-2 and TRBJ2-7, with D possibly matching TRBD2 (7 bases). This CDR3 region has 15 residues. Deletions cut 2 bases from V and 0 bases from J, with 11 bases between. Looked up from germline, CDR1 is SGHTA and CDR2 is FQGNSA. The CDR3 bases are TGTGCCAGCAGCTTACGCGGGGGCTCCTCCTACGAGCAGTACTTC. This translates into CASSLRGGSSYEQYF.

There are many counts of this clonotype. V gene TRBV14 combines with J gene TRBJ2-7, with D unclear. In germline, CDR1 is SGHDN, CDR2 FVKESK. The V gene lost 5 bases and the J gene lost 6 bases, with 11 bases spanning the gap. The CDR3 runs to 12 residues. The CDR3 loop is CASSVHSLEQYF. The CDR3 DNA is TGTGCCAGCAGCGTACACAGTCTCGAGCAGTACTTC.

This clonotype came up a few times. For the CDR3, the DNA is TGTGCCAGCAGCGGGAGCCTTAGCTCCTACAATGAGCAGTTCTTC. This encodes CASSGSLSSYNEQFF. The chain combines TRBV9 with TRBJ2-1; D gene uncertain. The V gene lost 3 bases and the J gene lost 0 bases, with 10 bases spanning the gap. The V gene's germline CDR1 is SGDLS and CDR2 YYNGEE. The CDR3 sequence is 15 residues long.

This clonotype appeared a few times. The gene calls are TRBV7-9 and TRBJ2-7; D is ambiguous. The length of the CDR3 is 14 residues. Trimming took off 5 bases at V and 5 bases at J, with 16 bases between the two ends. Germline V gene data show CDR1 as SEHNR and CDR2 as FQNEAQ (reference sequence). This chain's CDR3 is CASSPRLGLHEQYF. CDR3 bases: TGTGCCAGCAGCCCCCGACTCGGTTTGCACGAGCAGTACTTC.

This clonotype was seen a few times. This rearrangement joins TRBV7-2 to TRBJ1-1; D is uncertain. The CDR3 spans 13 residues. V shed 7 bases and J shed 8 bases, with 17 bases lying between them. Germline lookup yields CDR1 SGHTA and CDR2 FQGNSA. The CDR3 nucleotides are TGTGCCAGCACTCCTGAACTACCCCGAGAAGCTTTCTTT. Its translation is CASTPELPREAFF. The full variable domain, completed using reference TRBV7-2 and TRBJ1-1, is GAGVSQSPSNKVTEKGKDVELRCDPISGHTALYWYRQSLGQGLEFLIYFQGNSAPDKSGLPSDRFSAERTGGSVSTLTIQRTQQEDSAVYLCASTPELPREAFFGQGTRLTVV.

J is TRBJ1-1 and V is TRBV29-1; 7 bases fit TRBD1. The CDR3 is 11 amino acids. The germline V gene encodes CDR1 SQVTM and CDR2 ANQGSEA. Trimming removed 7 bases from V and 7 bases from J; junction bases left unmatched: 6. CDR3 in amino acids: CSAGTVYEAFF. CDR3 bases: TGCAGCGCCGGGACAGTATATGAAGCTTTCTTT.

In this sample, this clonotype turned up many times. V gene TRBV9 combines with J gene TRBJ2-1; TRBD2 is a possible D gene (6 bases). The CDR3 contains 16 residues. Deletions cut 0 bases from V and 8 bases from J, with 18 bases between. Germline-derived CDR1 and CDR2 are SGDLS and YYNGEE. In DNA form, the CDR3 reads TGTGCCAGCAGCGTAGTGGAGGGGAGACTAGTCGATGAGCAGTTCTTC. Translated, it gives CASSVVEGRLVDEQFF.

The V gene is TRBV13, the J gene TRBJ2-7; possible D gene TRBD1, 6 bases. The CDR3 contains 14 residues. Germline V gene data show CDR1 as PRHDT and CDR2 as FYEKMQ (reference sequence). Trimming shortened V by 5 bases and J by 3 bases, and 14 bases separated the two germline ends. Here the CDR3 reads CASSAGDRFYEQYF. The CDR3 bases are TGTGCCAGCAGCGCAGGAGACAGGTTCTACGAGCAGTACTTC.

This clonotype was counted many times. The chain has TRBV9 and TRBJ2-5; unclear D gene. In germline, CDR1 is SGDLS, CDR2 YYNGEE. The CDR3 has 14 amino acids. V was pared by 2 bases and J by 5 bases, with 13 bases between. CDR3 DNA: TGTGCCAGCAGCGTGGATGTTGGTGTGGAGACCCAGTACTTC. Protein: CASSVDVGVETQYF.

This clonotype has only a few counts. The chain combines TRBV15 with TRBJ2-7; D uncertain. The V gene's germline CDR1 is LNHNV and CDR2 YYDKDF (reference sequence). The germline V and J ends were trimmed by 3 bases and 8 bases, with 11 bases remaining between them. The CDR3 totals 12 residues. CDR3 amino acids: CATSSAPLQQYF. Written as DNA, the CDR3 is TGTGCCACCAGCAGCGCCCCCCTGCAGCAGTACTTC.

The chain recombines TRBV9 with TRBJ2-5; the D gene could be TRBD1 or TRBD2 (5 bases each). Germline loops: CDR1 SGDLS, CDR2 YYNGEE. V dropped 4 bases and J dropped 2 bases, with 12 bases sitting between them. This CDR3 region has 14 residues. CDR3 in DNA: TGTGCCAGCAGCACCCGGGGCTCGCAAGAGACCCAGTACTTC. It codes for CASSTRGSQETQYF.